This TCR beta chain originates from a study of blood T cell repertoires in COVID-19. The overall study: The analysed material was cDNA or gDNA that came from T cells, B-cell-depleted T cells, or PBMCs.

Germline lookup yields CDR1 LNHNV and CDR2 YYDKDF (reference sequence). The CDR3 has 15 residues. Trimming removed 5 bases at V and 4 bases at J, with 14 bases between. Enrolled during active infection, Seattle patients were then followed longitudinally. Repertoires were generated with immunoSEQ multiplex PCR, while TCRdb's copy carries only in-frame clones and drops some. The sample lists under 100,000 clones; 75% to 85% were seen once. This receptor was taken from a man in his fifties or sixties with COVID-19, enrolled during active disease. Sequencing was done on a sample of peripheral blood. The rearrangement links TRBV15 to TRBJ2-2; D is perhaps TRBD1 (5 bases). In DNA, the CDR3 is TGTGCCACCAGCTTCGGGCAGGGCAGCACCGGGGAGCTGTTTTTT. Its translation is CATSFGQGSTGELFF.